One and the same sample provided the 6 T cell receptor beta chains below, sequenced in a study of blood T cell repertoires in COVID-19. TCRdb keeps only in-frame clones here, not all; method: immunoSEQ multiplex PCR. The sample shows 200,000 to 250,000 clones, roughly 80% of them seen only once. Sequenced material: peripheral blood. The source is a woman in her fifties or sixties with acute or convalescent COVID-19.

The CDR3 bases are TGTGCCAGCAGATCCTCGGGAGAAAACTATGGCTACACCTTC. Translated, it gives CASRSSGENYGYTF. This chain joins TRBV25-1 and TRBJ1-2, with unresolved D. The CDR3 consists of 14 residues. V lost 6 bases and J lost 2, with 13 bases in between. Germline CDR1 MGHDK, CDR2 SYGVNS.

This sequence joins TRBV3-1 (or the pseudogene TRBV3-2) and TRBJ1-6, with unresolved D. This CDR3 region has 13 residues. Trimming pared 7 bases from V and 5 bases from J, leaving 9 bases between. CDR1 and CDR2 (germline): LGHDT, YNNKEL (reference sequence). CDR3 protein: CASTPYDNSPLHF. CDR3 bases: TGTGCCAGCACTCCTTATGATAATTCACCCCTCCACTTT.

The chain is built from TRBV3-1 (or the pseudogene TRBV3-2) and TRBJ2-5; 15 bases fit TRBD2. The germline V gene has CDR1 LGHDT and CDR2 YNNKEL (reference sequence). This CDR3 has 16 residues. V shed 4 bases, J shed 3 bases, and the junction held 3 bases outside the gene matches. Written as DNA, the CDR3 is TGTGCCAGCAGCCCGGGACTAGCGGGGGGAGAAGAGACCCAGTACTTC. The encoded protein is CASSPGLAGGEETQYF.

The CDR3 coding sequence is TGTGCCAGCAGCCTCCGGGACAAATTAGATACGCAGTATTTT. Translated: CASSLRDKLDTQYF. The rearrangement joins TRBV7-2 to TRBJ2-3; D possibly corresponds to TRBD1 (6 bases). Trimming took off 5 bases at V and 5 bases at J, with 14 bases between the two ends. The CDR3 spans 14 residues. Germline V lookup: CDR1 SGHTA, CDR2 FQGNSA.

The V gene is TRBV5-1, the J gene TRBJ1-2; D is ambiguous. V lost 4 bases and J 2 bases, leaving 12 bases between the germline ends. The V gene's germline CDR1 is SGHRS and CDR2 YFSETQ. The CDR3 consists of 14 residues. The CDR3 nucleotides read TGCGCCAGCAGCGCCGACTCTCGAAACTATGGCTACACCTTC. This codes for CASSADSRNYGYTF.

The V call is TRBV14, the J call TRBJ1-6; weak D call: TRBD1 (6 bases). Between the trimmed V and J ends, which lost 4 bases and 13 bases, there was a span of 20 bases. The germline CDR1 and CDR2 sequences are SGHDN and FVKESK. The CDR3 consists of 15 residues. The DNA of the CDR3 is TGTGCCAGCAGCCGACACAGAAACAGGGCCTTTCCCCTCCACTTT. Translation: CASSRHRNRAFPLHF.